This T cell receptor (beta chain) was recorded in a study of shared clonotypes between healthy human individuals. Comments on this clone: Different DNA sequences within this sample yield the same CDR3.

Those who donated were healthy HIV-negative adults, with no recent acute infections or vaccinations reported. Sequencing was performed with immunoSEQ multiplex PCR; in TCRdb, only in-frame clones are kept and a portion is missing. Among some 2.4 million clones listed, approximately 93% were seen once. Germline values: CDR1 SGHNT, CDR2 YYREEE (reference sequence). After removal of 4 bases from V and 2 bases from J, the junction contained 2 bases not matched to a gene. This CDR3 contains 14 residues. The sample taken for sequencing was naive CD4+ T cells from PBMCs. Subset given: CD45RA+ positively selected. The chain has TRBV5-4 and TRBJ1-3, with TRBD1 identical over 8 bases. This sequence originates from a man between 18 and 35 years old in good health. Some clones in this sample may be carry-over from other donors' samples. This chain's CDR3 is CASSLRGPGNTIYF. CDR3 sequence (DNA): TGTGCCAGCAGCCTCAGGGGGCCTGGAAACACCATATATTTT.